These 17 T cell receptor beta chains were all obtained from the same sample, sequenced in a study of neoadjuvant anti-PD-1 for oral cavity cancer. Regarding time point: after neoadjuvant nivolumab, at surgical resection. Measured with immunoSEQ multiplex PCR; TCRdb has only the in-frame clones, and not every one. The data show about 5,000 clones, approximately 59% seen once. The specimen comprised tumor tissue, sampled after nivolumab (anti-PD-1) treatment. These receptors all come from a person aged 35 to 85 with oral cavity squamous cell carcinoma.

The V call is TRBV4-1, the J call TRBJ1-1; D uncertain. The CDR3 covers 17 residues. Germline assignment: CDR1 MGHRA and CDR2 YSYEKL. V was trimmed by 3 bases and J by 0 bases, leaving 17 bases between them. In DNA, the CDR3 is TGCGCCAGCAGCCATGGACTCAGAGATTCGTTGAACACTGAAGCTTTCTTT. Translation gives CASSHGLRDSLNTEAFF.

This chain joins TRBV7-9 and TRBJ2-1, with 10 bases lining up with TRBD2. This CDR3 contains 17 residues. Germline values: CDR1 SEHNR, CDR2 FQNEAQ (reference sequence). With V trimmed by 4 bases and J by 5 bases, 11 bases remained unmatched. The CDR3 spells CASSSYPGTSANNEQFF. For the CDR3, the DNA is TGTGCCAGCAGCTCTTACCCCGGGACTAGCGCCAACAATGAGCAGTTCTTC.

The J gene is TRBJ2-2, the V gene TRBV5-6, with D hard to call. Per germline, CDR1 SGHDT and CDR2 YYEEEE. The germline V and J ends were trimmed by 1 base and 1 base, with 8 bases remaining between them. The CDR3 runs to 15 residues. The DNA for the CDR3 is TGTGCCAGCAGCTTGTACCCGGGGAACACCGGGGAGCTGTTTTTT. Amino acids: CASSLYPGNTGELFF.

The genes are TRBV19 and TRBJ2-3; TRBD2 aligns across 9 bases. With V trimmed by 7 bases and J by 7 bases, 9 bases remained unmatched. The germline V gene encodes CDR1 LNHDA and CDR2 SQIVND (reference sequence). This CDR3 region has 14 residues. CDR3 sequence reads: CASNRGGRAYTQYF. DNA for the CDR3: TGTGCCAGTAATCGGGGCGGGAGGGCCTATACGCAGTATTTT. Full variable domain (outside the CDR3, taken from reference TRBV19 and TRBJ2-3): DGGITQSPKYLFRKEGQNVTLSCEQNLNHDAMYWYRQDPGQGLRLIYYSQIVNDFQKGDIAEGYSVSREKKESFPLTVTSAQKNPTAFYLCASNRGGRAYTQYFGPGTRLTVL.

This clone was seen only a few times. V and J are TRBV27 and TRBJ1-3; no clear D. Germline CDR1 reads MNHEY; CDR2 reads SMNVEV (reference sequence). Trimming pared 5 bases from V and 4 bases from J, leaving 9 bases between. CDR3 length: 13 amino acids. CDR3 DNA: TGTGCCAGCAGTCTCCTCTCGGGAAACACCATATATTTT. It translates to CASSLLSGNTIYF.

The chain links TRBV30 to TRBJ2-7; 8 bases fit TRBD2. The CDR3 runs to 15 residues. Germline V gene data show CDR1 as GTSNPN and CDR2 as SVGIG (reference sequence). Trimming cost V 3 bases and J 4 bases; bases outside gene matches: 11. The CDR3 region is CAWSRPGLGIYEQYF. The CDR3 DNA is TGTGCCTGGAGCAGACCGGGACTAGGGATTTACGAGCAGTACTTC.

This chain's CDR3 is CASRRTFNTEAFF. The CDR3 DNA follows: TGCGCCAGCCGCAGGACCTTTAACACTGAAGCTTTCTTT. The V gene is TRBV10-1, the J gene TRBJ1-1; D uncertain. The V gene's germline CDR1 is WNHNN and CDR2 SYGVQD (reference sequence). The CDR3 is 13 amino acids. The germline V and J ends were trimmed by 8 bases and 2 bases, with 12 bases remaining between them.

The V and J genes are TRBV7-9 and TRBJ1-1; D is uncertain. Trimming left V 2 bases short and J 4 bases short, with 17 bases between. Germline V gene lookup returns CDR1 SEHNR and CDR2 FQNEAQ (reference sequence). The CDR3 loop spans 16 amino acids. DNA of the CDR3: TGTGCCAGCAGCTTAACCCCCAATCTTGGTGGCACTGAAGCTTTCTTT. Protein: CASSLTPNLGGTEAFF.

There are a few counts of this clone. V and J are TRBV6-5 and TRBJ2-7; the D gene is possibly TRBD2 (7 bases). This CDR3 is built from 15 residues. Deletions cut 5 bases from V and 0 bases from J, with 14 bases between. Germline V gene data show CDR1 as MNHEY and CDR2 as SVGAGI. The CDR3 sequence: CASSIGGAASYEQYF. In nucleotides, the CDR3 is TGTGCCAGCAGTATTGGGGGGGCGGCCTCCTACGAGCAGTACTTC.

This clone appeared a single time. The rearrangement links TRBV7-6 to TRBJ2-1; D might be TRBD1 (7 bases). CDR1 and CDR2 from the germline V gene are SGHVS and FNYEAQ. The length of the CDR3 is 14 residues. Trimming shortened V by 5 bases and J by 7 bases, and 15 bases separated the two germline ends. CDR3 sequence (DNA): TGTGCCAGCAGCCTTGGCGCAGGGGGGAATGAGCAGTTCTTC. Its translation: CASSLGAGGNEQFF.

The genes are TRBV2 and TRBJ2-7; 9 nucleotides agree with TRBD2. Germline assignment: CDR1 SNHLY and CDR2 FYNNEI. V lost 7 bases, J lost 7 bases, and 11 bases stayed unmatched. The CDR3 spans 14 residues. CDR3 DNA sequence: TGTGCCAGCACCCTAGCGGGGCCGGAGAGGGAGCAGTACTTC. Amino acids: CASTLAGPEREQYF.

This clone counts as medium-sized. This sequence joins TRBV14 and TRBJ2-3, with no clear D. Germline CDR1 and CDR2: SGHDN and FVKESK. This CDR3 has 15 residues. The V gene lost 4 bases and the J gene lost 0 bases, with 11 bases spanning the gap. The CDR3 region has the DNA TGTGCCAGCAGCCTAAGACAACTGAGCACAGATACGCAGTATTTT. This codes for CASSLRQLSTDTQYF.

CDR3 nucleotide sequence: TGTGCCAGTAGTCTCGGGTCCTACGAGCAGTACTTC. It yields the protein CASSLGSYEQYF. The chain recombines TRBV19 with TRBJ2-7; D gene uncertain. Germline CDR1 LNHDA, CDR2 SQIVND (reference sequence). With 5 bases removed from V and 1 base from J, the gap between germline ends came to 6 bases. The CDR3 runs to 12 residues.

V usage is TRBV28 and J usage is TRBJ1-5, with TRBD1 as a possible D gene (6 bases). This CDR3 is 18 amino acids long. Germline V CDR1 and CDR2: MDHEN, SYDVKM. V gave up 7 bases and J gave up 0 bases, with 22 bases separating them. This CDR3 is CASNLFGTLLYSNQPQHF. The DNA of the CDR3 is TGTGCCAGCAACCTCTTCGGGACACTCCTTTATAGCAATCAGCCCCAGCATTTT.

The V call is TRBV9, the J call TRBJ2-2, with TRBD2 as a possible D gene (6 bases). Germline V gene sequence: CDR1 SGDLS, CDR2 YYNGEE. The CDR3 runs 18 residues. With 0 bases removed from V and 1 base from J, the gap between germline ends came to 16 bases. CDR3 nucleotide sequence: TGTGCCAGCAGCGTAGTTGGAGGTTGGCGGGGGAACACCGGGGAGCTGTTTTTT. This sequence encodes CASSVVGGWRGNTGELFF.

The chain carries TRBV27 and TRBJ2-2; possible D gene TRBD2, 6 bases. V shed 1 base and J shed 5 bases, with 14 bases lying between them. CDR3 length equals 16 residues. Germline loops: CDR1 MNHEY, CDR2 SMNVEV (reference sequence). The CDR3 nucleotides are TGTGCCAGCAGTTTATTTGGGCCCGGGGGAACCGGGGAGCTGTTTTTT. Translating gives CASSLFGPGGTGELFF.

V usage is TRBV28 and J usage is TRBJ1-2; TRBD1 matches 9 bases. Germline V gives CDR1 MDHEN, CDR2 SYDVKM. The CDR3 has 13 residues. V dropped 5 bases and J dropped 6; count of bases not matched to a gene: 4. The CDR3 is CASSRDRDHGYTF. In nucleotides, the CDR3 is TGTGCCAGCAGTCGGGACAGGGACCATGGCTACACCTTC.